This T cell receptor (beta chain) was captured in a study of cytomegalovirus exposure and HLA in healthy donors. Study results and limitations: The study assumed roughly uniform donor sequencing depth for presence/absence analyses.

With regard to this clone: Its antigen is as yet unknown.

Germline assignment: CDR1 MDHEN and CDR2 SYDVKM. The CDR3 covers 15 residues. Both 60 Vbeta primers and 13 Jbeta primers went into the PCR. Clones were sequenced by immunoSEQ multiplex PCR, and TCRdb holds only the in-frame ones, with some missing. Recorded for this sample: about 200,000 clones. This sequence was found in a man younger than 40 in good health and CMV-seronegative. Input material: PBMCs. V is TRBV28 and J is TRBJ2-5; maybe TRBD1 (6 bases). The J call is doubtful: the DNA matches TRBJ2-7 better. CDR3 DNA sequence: TGTGCCAGCGCCCTGACAGGTTTGAGGCCTCGCGAGCAGTACTTC. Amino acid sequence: CASALTGLRPREQYF.